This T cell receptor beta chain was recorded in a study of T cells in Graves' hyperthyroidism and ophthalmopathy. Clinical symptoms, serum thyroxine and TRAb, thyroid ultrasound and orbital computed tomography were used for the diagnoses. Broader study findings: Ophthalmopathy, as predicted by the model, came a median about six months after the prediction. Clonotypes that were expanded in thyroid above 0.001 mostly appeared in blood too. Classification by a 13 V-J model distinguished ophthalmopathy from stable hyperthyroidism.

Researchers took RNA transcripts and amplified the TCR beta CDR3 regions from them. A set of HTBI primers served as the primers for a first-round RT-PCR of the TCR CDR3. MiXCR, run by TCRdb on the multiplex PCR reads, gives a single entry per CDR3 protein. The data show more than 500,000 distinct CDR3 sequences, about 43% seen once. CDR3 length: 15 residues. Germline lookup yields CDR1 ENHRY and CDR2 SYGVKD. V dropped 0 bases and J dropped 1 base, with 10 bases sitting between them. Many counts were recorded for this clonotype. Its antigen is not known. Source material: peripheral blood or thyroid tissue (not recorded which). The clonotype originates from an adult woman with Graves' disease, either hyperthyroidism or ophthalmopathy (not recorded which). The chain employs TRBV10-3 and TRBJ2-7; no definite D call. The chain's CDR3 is CAISESTNPSYEQYF. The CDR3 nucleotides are TGTGCCATCAGTGAGTCGACGAATCCTTCCTACGAGCAGTACTTC.